This TCR beta chain was identified in a study of blood T cell repertoires in COVID-19 (TCRdb year 2020). Concerning the study at large: The collaborator samples originated in the United States, Italy and Spain and spanned the acute and convalescent phases of COVID-19. The prospective study material was composed of cDNA or gDNA derived from T cells, B-cell-depleted T cells, or PBMCs. Subjects who had been exposed to COVID-19, were actively infected with it, or had recovered from it provided the deeply sampled blood TCRbeta repertoires that made up the dataset. A freely available public database, intended as a resource for researchers studying the immune response to SARS-CoV-2, is where the repertoires were released. The samples were drawn from the first 160 participants of the ongoing ImmuneRACE study and from some 1,300 subjects provided by 6 global collaborators. A de-identified subject ID, COVID-19 status, age in years and sex were almost always included in the sample metadata. Where HLA class I and class II types were available, the types were taken from metadata supplied by the sample provider, not from assay-based typing. Points the paper makes about the study in general: How much clinical and demographic metadata was included differed by source and by participant, and the metadata was provided uncurated.

From its cysteine to its phenylalanine, the CDR3 spans 13 amino acids. The read is trimmed to its CDR3 DNA, 39 bases read in frame from base 1. The germline V gene encodes CDR1 LNHDA and CDR2 SQIVND (reference sequence). V lost 7 bases and J lost 1 base; the stretch between them is 10 bases long. Note on this clone: Its specific antigen is unknown. The record has no base qualities; no much larger clone is one base away.

TCRbeta CDR3 regions were amplified from genomic DNA using the immunoSEQ Assay, a bias-controlled multiplex PCR. Per the source publication's procedure: The number of nucleated cells in each sample was estimated from the amplification of reference gene primers within the assay. To quantify the absolute abundance of each unique TCRbeta CDR3 rearrangement, sequence reads were collapsed and filtered. For each sample, productive Simpson clonality was calculated as the square root of Simpson's diversity index across productive rearrangements. The immuneACCESS repertoire file appears here via TCRdb, limited to in-frame rearrangements. These files lack a portion of the clones; in checked studies, under half of the deficit traces to unresolved V genes, and the cause of the others is not known. D and trimming were read from the DNA, whereas the V and J calls and clone size are those reported in that table. For this sample the table gives 220,000 or so clones, of which roughly four fifths were detected only once. The ten largest account for 1.5% to 2% of the sample.

The collaborating institutions used their own protocols to collect whole blood in K2EDTA tubes. For TCRbeta analysis, collaborators shipped samples in one of three forms: frozen whole blood, isolated PBMCs, or DNA extracted from either of those sample types. Sequencing input: peripheral blood. This sequence originates from a woman over 75 with acute or convalescent COVID-19. This chain joins TRBV19 to TRBJ1-1, with the D gene call left open. The DNA sequence reads TGTGCCAGTACCAAGACTGGGAACACTGAAGCTTTCTTT. Protein translation: CASTKTGNTEAFF. With the rest looked up from the reference TRBV19 and TRBJ1-1 genes rather than sequenced, the full variable domain is DGGITQSPKYLFRKEGQNVTLSCEQNLNHDAMYWYRQDPGQGLRLIYYSQIVNDFQKGDIAEGYSVSREKKESFPLTVTSAQKNPTAFYLCASTKTGNTEAFFGQGTRLTVV.